These 21 T cell receptor beta chains share one sample of origin, sequenced in a study of blood T cells in healthy people across ages. A second 7 to 11 cycle PCR used barcoded and J-beta primers. TCRdb independently ran MiXCR on the 5' RACE reads; one entry per CDR3 protein. The data contain over a million distinct CDR3 sequences, 40% to 50% of them singletons. The sequencing input was blood. All receptors derive from a woman aged 60-70 years in good health.

J is TRBJ2-7 and V is TRBV3-1; perhaps TRBD2 as D (6 bases). The germline gives CDR1 LGHDT, CDR2 YNNKEL (reference sequence). The V end lost 3 bases, the J end lost 7 bases, and 19 bases lay between the germline ends. The CDR3 consists of 15 residues. The CDR3 loop reads CASSQSSGGHNEQYF. The CDR3 DNA reads as TGTGCCAGCAGCCAGAGTAGCGGAGGACACAATGAGCAGTACTTC.

The V call is TRBV20-1, the J call TRBJ2-3, with a weak D call TRBD1 (6 bases). This CDR3 comprises 15 residues. Per the germline V gene, CDR1 is DFQATT and CDR2 is SNEGSKA (reference sequence). The V end was cut by 5 bases, the J end by 4 bases, with 19 bases between. CDR3 protein: CSAAGAAGVADTQYF. CDR3 sequence (DNA): TGCAGTGCTGCAGGGGCTGCAGGGGTGGCAGATACGCAGTATTTT.

The V gene is TRBV12-3 or TRBV12-4, the J gene TRBJ2-2; no firm D call. The CDR3 covers 13 residues. Between the trimmed V and J ends, which lost 6 bases and 6 bases, there was a span of 11 bases. The CDR3 sequence is CASSLVRAGELFF. CDR3 bases: TGTGCCAGCAGCCTAGTCCGGGCCGGGGAGCTGTTTTTT.

This clonotype was seen repeatedly, ten times or more. This chain connects TRBV18 to TRBJ1-1; no definite D call. The length of the CDR3 is 14 residues. Germline CDR1 reads KGHSH; CDR2 reads LQKENI. V dropped 4 bases and J dropped 2 bases, with 11 bases sitting between them. CDR3 loop: CASSHSRDNTEAFF. CDR3 DNA: TGTGCCAGCTCACACTCAAGGGATAACACTGAAGCTTTCTTT.

The chain combines TRBV29-1 with TRBJ1-1; no definite D call. Germline V gene data show CDR1 as SQVTM and CDR2 as ANQGSEA. V was pared by 2 bases and J by 11 bases, with 12 bases between. The CDR3 length is 11 residues. The CDR3 bases are TGCAGCGTTGAAAACGTACGGAGGGCTTTCTTT. As protein: CSVENVRRAFF. Supplemented by reference TRBV29-1 and TRBJ1-1, the full variable domain reads SAVISQKPSRDICQRGTSLTIQCQVDSQVTMMFWYRQQPGQSLTLIATANQGSEATYESGFVIDKFPISRPNLTFSTLTVSNMSPEDSSIYLCSVENVRRAFFGQGTRLTVV.

The chain links TRBV20-1 to TRBJ2-1, with D perhaps assigned TRBD1 or TRBD2 (5 bases each). The CDR3 has 13 amino acids. The germline CDR1 and CDR2 sequences are DFQATT and SNEGSKA (reference sequence). V lost 1 base and J lost 7, with 11 bases in between. The CDR3 is CSARGDVGNEQFF. The CDR3 region has the DNA TGCAGTGCTAGAGGGGACGTGGGGAATGAGCAGTTCTTC.

The chain uses TRBV5-5 and TRBJ1-2; TRBD1 might be the D (6 bases). Trimming took 3 bases from V and 8 from J, leaving 20 bases between them. The CDR3 contains 15 residues. CDR1 and CDR2 (germline): SGHKS, YYEKEE (reference sequence). CDR3 region: CASSWGAGSKMGYTF. CDR3 coding DNA: TGTGCCAGCAGCTGGGGGGCGGGGAGCAAGATGGGCTACACCTTC.

This clonotype was picked up a small number of times. The chain employs TRBV27 and TRBJ1-2; 7 bases are a match to TRBD1. Germline V gene data show CDR1 as MNHEY and CDR2 as SMNVEV (reference sequence). With 9 bases clipped from V and 0 bases from J, the junction kept 16 bases outside the gene matches. This CDR3 has 17 residues. The CDR3 spells CASSSPGRGGSNYGYTF. In nucleotides, the CDR3 is TGTGCCAGTAGCTCGCCTGGCAGGGGGGGTTCTAACTATGGCTACACCTTC.

This clonotype was observed many times. This chain connects TRBV29-1 to TRBJ2-6; the D is unclear. With 4 bases removed from V and 4 bases from J, the gap between germline ends came to 17 bases. Per the germline V gene, CDR1 is SQVTM and CDR2 is ANQGSEA. The CDR3 spans 16 residues. CDR3 sequence reads: CSVASALAGGANVLTF. The DNA of the CDR3 is TGCAGCGTTGCGTCGGCCCTGGCAGGAGGGGCCAACGTCCTGACTTTC.

This clonotype appeared a few times. The chain carries TRBV6-5 and TRBJ2-5; D not certain. Germline V lookup: CDR1 MNHEY, CDR2 SVGAGI. Trimming pared 7 bases from V and 2 bases from J, leaving 17 bases between. The CDR3 totals 15 residues. The CDR3 here is CASTLKGGSQETQYF. DNA of the CDR3: TGTGCCAGCACCCTCAAGGGTGGGTCACAAGAGACCCAGTACTTC.

This clonotype appeared a few times. The gene calls are TRBV28 and TRBJ2-7; the D is unclear. From germline, CDR1 is MDHEN and CDR2 SYDVKM. CDR3 length: 12 residues. With 8 bases removed from V and 2 bases from J, the gap between germline ends came to 10 bases. The CDR3 protein is CASQTGPYEQYF. In DNA, the CDR3 is TGTGCCAGCCAGACTGGCCCCTACGAGCAGTACTTC. Together with reference TRBV28 and TRBJ2-7, the CDR3 gives the full variable domain: DVKVTQSSRYLVKRTGEKVFLECVQDMDHENMFWYRQDPGLGLRLIYFSYDVKMKEKGDIPEGYSVSREKKERFSLILESASTNQTSMYLCASQTGPYEQYFGPGTRLTVT.

This clonotype was seen a handful of times. The chain couples TRBV7-9 to TRBJ2-1; 8 bases fit TRBD1. The CDR3 length is 16 residues. V trimming: 2 bases; J trimming: 5 bases; junction bases outside the gene matches: 8. The V gene's germline CDR1 is SEHNR and CDR2 FQNEAQ (reference sequence). The CDR3 is CASSLLLRGQNNEQFF. The CDR3 coding sequence is TGTGCCAGCAGCTTACTCCTCAGGGGGCAGAACAATGAGCAGTTCTTC. Looking up the rest from reference TRBV7-9 and TRBJ2-1 gives the full variable domain: DTGVSQNPRHKITKRGQNVTFRCDPISEHNRLYWYRQTLGQGPEFLTYFQNEAQLEKSRLLSDRFSAERPKGSFSTLEIQRTEQGDSAMYLCASSLLLRGQNNEQFFGPGTRLTVL.

The chain has TRBV23-1 and TRBJ2-4; a possible D gene is TRBD1 (5 bases). TRBV23-1 is filed as an ORF, its function uncertain. The CDR3 is 15 residues long. V was cut by 6 bases and J by 4 bases, with 16 bases left in between. DNA for the CDR3: TGCGCCAGCAGAACAAGTAGACAGAGGAAAAACATTCAGTACTTC. Translating gives CASRTSRQRKNIQYF.

The chain couples TRBV28 to TRBJ1-2; D not resolved. The germline V and J ends were trimmed by 7 bases and 4 bases, with 19 bases remaining between them. Germline lookup yields CDR1 MDHEN and CDR2 SYDVKM. CDR3 length: 15 amino acids. This CDR3 reads CASKSEVSGSYGYTF. The CDR3 nucleotides are TGTGCCAGCAAATCGGAAGTCTCGGGGAGCTATGGCTACACCTTC.

V is TRBV9 and J is TRBJ2-4; 12 nucleotides line up with TRBD1. The end of the DNA aligns better with TRBJ2-7, so the J call may be wrong. Germline V gene lookup returns CDR1 SGDLS and CDR2 YYNGEE. This CDR3 is built from 15 residues. The CDR3 loop reads CASSEGQGAIYEQYF. CDR3 nucleotides: TGTGCCAGCAGCGAGGGACAGGGGGCGATCTACGAGCAGTACTTC.

This clonotype has just a few counts. This sequence joins TRBV4-1 and TRBJ2-6, with D maybe TRBD1 (6 bases). Trimming took off 1 base at V and 0 bases at J, with 7 bases between the two ends. The CDR3 is 16 amino acids. Germline V gene lookup returns CDR1 MGHRA and CDR2 YSYEKL. CDR3 in amino acids: CASSQGTDSGANVLTF. The DNA for the CDR3 is TGCGCCAGCAGCCAAGGGACAGACTCTGGGGCCAACGTCCTGACTTTC.

This clonotype was found a few times. The chain employs TRBV6-2 or TRBV6-3 and TRBJ2-3; D unclear. Germline V lookup: CDR1 MNHEY, CDR2 SVGEGT. The CDR3 consists of 12 residues. V lost 7 bases, J lost 10 bases, and 15 bases lay in between. The CDR3 nucleotides are TGTGCCAGCAAGCAGGACCAACGGGCGCAGTATTTT. Translation gives CASKQDQRAQYF.

J is TRBJ2-3 and V is TRBV20-1; D perhaps matches TRBD1 (6 bases). The germline V gene has CDR1 DFQATT and CDR2 SNEGSKA (reference sequence). The CDR3 spans 17 residues. Trimming cost V 3 bases and J 2 bases, with 21 bases left between them. CDR3: CSASGKVQGTFTDTQYF. The DNA for the CDR3 is TGCAGTGCTAGCGGGAAGGTACAGGGAACCTTCACAGATACGCAGTATTTT.

V and J are TRBV21-1 and TRBJ1-2; TRBD1 is the table's D call, not checked against the DNA. TRBV21-1 is a documented pseudogene. The CDR3 spans 13 residues. The DNA of the CDR3 is TGTGCCAGGCCGGGACAGAGAAGCTATGGCTACACCTTC. This translates into CARPGQRSYGYTF.

The chain carries TRBV9 and TRBJ1-4, with no clear D. The germline V gene encodes CDR1 SGDLS and CDR2 YYNGEE. V was cut by 3 bases and J by 0 bases, with 6 bases left in between. The CDR3 extends over 14 amino acids. As DNA, the CDR3 is TGTGCCAGCAGCGGGCAGTCAACTAATGAAAAACTGTTTTTT. Translation gives CASSGQSTNEKLFF.

This clonotype has a handful of counts. The chain recombines TRBV27 with TRBJ2-1, with a possible D match to TRBD1 (6 bases). Matching the DNA end better, TRBJ2-7 makes the J call doubtful. In germline, CDR1 is MNHEY, CDR2 SMNVEV (reference sequence). The CDR3 loop spans 15 amino acids. This CDR3 reads CASSWGQGPYNEQYF. The CDR3 DNA follows: TGTGCCAGCAGTTGGGGCCAGGGGCCCTACAATGAGCAGTACTTC.